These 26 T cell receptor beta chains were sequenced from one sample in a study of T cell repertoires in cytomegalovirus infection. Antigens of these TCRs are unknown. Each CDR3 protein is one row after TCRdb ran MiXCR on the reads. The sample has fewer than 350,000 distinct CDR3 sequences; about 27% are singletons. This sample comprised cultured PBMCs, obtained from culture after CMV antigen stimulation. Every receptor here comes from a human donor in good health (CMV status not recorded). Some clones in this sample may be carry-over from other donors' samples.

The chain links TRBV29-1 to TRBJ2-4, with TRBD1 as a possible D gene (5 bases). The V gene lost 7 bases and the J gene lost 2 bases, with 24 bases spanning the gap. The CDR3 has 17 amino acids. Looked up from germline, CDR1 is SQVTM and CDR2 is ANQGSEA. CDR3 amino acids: CSAEVAGFISSKNIQYF. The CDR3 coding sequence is TGCAGCGCCGAGGTGGCAGGGTTTATTTCTTCCAAAAACATTCAGTACTTC.

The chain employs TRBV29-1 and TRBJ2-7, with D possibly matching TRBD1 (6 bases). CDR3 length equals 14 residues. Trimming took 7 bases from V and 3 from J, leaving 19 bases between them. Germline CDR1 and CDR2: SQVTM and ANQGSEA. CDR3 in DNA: TGCAGCGCAGAAATACAGGGATCGGGCTACGAGCAGTACTTC. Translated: CSAEIQGSGYEQYF.

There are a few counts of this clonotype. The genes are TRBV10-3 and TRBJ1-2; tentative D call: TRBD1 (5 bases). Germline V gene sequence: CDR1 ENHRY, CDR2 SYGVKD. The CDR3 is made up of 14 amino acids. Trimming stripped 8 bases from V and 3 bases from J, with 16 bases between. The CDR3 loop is CAIRLAGIDYGYTF. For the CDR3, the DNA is TGTGCCATCCGGCTTGCAGGGATAGACTATGGCTACACCTTC.

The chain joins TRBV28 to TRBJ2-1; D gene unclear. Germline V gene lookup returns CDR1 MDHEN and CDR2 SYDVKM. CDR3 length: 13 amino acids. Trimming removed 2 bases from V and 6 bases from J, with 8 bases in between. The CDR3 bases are TGTGCCAGCAGTTTAGACACCGGCAATGAGCAGTTCTTC. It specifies CASSLDTGNEQFF.

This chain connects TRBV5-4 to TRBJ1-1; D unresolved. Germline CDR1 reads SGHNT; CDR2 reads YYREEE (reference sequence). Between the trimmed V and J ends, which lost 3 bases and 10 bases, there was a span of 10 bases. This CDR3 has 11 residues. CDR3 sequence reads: CASSSGGGAFF. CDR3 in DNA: TGTGCCAGCAGCTCCGGAGGTGGAGCTTTCTTT. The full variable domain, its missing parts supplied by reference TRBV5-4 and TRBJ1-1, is ETGVTQSPTHLIKTRGQQVTLRCSSQSGHNTVSWYQQALGQGPQFIFQYYREEENGRGNFPPRFSGLQFPNYSSELNVNALELDDSALYLCASSSGGGAFFGQGTRLTVV.

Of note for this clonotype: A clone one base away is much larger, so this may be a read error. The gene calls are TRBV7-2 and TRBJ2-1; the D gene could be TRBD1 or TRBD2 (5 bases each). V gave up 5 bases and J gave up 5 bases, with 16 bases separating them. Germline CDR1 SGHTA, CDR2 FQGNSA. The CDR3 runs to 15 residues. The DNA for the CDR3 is TGTGCCAGCAGCCGAACGGGGCAGGGTAACAATGAGCAGTTCTTC. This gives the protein CASSRTGQGNNEQFF.

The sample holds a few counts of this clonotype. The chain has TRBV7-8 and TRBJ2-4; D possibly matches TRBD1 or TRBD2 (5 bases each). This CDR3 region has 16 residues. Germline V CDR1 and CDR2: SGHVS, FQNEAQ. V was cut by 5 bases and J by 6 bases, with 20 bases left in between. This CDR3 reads CASSPSRTFPGNIQYF. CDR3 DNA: TGTGCCAGCAGCCCTAGCCGGACATTCCCGGGAAACATTCAGTACTTC.

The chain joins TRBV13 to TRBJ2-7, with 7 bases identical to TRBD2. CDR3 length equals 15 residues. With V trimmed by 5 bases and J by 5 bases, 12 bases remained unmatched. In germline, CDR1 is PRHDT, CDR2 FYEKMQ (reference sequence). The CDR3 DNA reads TGTGCCAGCAGCCCCGGACTAGTCGCCGTCCACGAGCAGTACTTC. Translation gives CASSPGLVAVHEQYF.

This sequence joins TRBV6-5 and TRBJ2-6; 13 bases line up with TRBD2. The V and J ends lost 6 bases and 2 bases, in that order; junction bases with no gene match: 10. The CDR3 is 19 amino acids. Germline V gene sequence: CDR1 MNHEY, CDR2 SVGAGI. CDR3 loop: CASSPRTSGSNAGANVLTF. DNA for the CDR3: TGTGCCAGCAGCCCTAGGACTAGCGGGAGTAACGCTGGGGCCAACGTCCTGACTTTC.

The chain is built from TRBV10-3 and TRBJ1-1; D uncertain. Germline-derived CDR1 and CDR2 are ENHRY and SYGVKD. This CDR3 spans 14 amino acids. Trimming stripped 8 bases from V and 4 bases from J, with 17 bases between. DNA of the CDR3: TGTGCCATCTCCGCCCCGGGAGGGTCCACTGAAGCTTTCTTT. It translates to CAISAPGGSTEAFF.

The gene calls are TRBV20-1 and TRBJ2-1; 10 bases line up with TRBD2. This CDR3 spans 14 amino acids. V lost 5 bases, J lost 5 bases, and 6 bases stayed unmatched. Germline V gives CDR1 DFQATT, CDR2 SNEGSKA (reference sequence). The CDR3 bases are TGCAGTGCTCATCGGACTAGCGGAGACAATGAGCAGTTCTTC. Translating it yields CSAHRTSGDNEQFF.

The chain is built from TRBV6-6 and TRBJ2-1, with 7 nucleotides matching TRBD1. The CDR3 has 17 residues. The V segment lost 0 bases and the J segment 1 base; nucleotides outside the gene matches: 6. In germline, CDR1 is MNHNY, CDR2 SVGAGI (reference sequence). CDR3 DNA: TGTGCCAGCAGTTACTCTGACCCAGGGGGTTCCTACAATGAGCAGTTCTTC. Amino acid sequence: CASSYSDPGGSYNEQFF.

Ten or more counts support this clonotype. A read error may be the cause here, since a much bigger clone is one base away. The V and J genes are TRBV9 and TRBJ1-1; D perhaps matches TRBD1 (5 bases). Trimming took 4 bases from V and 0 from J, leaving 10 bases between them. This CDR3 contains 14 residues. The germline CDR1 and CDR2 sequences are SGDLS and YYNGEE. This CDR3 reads CASSPAGMNTEAFF. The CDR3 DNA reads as TGTGCCAGCAGCCCGGCAGGGATGAACACTGAAGCTTTCTTT.

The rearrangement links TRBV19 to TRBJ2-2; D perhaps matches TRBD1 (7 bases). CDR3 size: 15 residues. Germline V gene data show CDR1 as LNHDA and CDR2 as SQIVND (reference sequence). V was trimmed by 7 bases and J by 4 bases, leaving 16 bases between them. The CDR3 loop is CASKEGAISTGELFF. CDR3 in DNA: TGTGCCAGTAAGGAGGGGGCCATCTCCACCGGGGAGCTGTTTTTT.

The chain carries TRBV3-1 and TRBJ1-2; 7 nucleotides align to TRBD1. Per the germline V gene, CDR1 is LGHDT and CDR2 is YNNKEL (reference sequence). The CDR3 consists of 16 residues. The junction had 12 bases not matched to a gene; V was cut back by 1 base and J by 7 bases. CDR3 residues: CASSQGGTALSRGYTF. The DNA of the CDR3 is TGTGCCAGCAGCCAAGGTGGGACAGCCCTAAGTCGTGGCTACACCTTC.

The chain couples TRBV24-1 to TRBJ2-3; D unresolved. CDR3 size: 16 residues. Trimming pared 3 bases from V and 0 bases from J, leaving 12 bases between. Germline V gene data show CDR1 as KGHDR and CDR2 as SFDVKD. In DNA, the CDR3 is TGTGCCACCAGTGATATGGGCACCTCTAGCACAGATACGCAGTATTTT. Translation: CATSDMGTSSTDTQYF.

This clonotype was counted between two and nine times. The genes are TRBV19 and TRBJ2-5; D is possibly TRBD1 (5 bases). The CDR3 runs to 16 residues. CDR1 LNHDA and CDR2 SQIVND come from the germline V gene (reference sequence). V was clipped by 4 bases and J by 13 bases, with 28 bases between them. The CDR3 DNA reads TGTGCCAGTAGTAAACGACAGACTTTCGTTATGGAAGATATGTACTTC. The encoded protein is CASSKRQTFVMEDMYF.

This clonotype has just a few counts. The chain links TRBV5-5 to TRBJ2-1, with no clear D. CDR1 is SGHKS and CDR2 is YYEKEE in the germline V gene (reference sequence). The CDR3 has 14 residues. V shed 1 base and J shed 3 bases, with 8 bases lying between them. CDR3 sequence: CASSLSSNYNEQFF. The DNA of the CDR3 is TGTGCCAGCAGCTTGAGTTCCAACTACAATGAGCAGTTCTTC.

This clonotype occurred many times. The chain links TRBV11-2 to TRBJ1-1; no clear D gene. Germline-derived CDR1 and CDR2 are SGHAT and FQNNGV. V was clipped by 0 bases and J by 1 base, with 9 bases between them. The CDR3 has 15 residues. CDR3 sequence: CASSLEPGSNTEAFF. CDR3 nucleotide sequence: TGTGCCAGCAGCTTAGAACCAGGCTCGAACACTGAAGCTTTCTTT.

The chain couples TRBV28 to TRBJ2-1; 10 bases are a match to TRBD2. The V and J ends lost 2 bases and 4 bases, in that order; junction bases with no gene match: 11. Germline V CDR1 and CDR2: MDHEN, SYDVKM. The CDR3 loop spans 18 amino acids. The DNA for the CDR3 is TGTGCCAGCAGTTTAAAGAGCACTAGCGGGGCTGAATACAATGAGCAGTTCTTC. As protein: CASSLKSTSGAEYNEQFF. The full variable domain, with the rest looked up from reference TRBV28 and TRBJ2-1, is DVKVTQSSRYLVKRTGEKVFLECVQDMDHENMFWYRQDPGLGLRLIYFSYDVKMKEKGDIPEGYSVSREKKERFSLILESASTNQTSMYLCASSLKSTSGAEYNEQFFGPGTRLTVL.

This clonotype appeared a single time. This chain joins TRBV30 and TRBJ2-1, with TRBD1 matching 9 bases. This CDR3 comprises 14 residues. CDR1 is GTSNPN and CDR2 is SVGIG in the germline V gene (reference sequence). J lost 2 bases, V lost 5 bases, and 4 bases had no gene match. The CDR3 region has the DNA TGTGCCTGGGTTACAGGGGGCGCCTACAATGAGCAGTTCTTC. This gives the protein CAWVTGGAYNEQFF. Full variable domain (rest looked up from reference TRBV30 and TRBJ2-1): SQTIHQWPATLVQPVGSPLSLECTVEGTSNPNLYWYRQAAGRGLQLLFYSVGIGQISSEVPQNLSASRPQDRQFILSSKKLLLSDSGFYLCAWVTGGAYNEQFFGPGTRLTVL.

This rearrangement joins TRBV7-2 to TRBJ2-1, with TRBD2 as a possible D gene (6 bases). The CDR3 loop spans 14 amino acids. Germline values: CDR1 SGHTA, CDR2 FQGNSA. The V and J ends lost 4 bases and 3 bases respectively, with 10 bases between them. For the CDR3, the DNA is TGTGCCAGCAGCTCCGGAGGGCTCTACAATGAGCAGTTCTTC. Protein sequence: CASSSGGLYNEQFF.

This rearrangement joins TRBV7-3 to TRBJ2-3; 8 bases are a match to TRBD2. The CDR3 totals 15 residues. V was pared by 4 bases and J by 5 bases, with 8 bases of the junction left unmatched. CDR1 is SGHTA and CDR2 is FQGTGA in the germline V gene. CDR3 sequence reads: CASSSSGGSGDTQYF. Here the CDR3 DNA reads TGTGCCAGCAGCTCGAGCGGGGGAAGCGGAGATACGCAGTATTTT.

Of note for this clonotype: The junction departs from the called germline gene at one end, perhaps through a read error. DNA for the CDR3: TGCGCCAGCAGCCCGGCTAGCGGGAGCTCCCACGAGCAGTACTTC. Translated, it gives CASSPASGSSHEQYF. The chain joins TRBV5-1 to TRBJ2-7; TRBD2 agrees at 10 bases. Germline-derived CDR1 and CDR2 are SGHRS and YFSETQ. CDR3 length equals 15 residues.

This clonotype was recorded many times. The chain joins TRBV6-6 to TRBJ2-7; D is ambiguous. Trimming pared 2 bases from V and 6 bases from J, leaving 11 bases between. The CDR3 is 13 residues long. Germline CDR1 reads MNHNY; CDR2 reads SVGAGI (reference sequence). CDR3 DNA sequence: TGTGCCAGCAGTTACGTCCGTGACGGCGAGCAGTACTTC. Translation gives CASSYVRDGEQYF.

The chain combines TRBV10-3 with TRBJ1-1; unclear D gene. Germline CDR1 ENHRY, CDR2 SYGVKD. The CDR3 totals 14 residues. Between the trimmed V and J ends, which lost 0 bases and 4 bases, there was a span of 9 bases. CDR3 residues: CAISESRTVTEAFF. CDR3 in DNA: TGTGCCATCAGTGAGTCGAGGACGGTCACTGAAGCTTTCTTT.